Shown below are 12 T cell receptor beta chains from a single sample sequenced in a study of T-cell memory formation after mild COVID-19 listed by TCRdb under 2021. Library construction relied on 5' RACE. For sequencing, an Illumina NovaSeq 6000 was employed. The raw public reads went through TCRdb reprocessing: fastp at Q25, MiXCR clone calling, in-frame beta chains kept. Every entry covers one CDR3 protein and lists the most common genes and DNA from its rows. The sample records roughly 400,000 distinct CDR3 sequences, roughly 18% of which are singletons. Together, the top ten hold roughly 21% of the sample. Sequencing input: PBMCs or a T cell subset sorted from them (not recorded which). The receptors originated from a young man who had mild COVID-19 (a few samples of this study predate the infection). The sample titles of this study are shuffled in the database, so cell type and time point are left out; the donor was told from shared clones.

The CDR3 bases are TGTGCCACCAGTGCAGGGGAGGGATACAATGAGCAGTTCTTC. Translation: CATSAGEGYNEQFF. The chain joins TRBV24-1 to TRBJ2-1; D is perhaps TRBD2 (7 bases). The CDR3 length is 14 residues. CDR1 is KGHDR and CDR2 is SFDVKD in the germline V gene. Trimming removed 5 bases from V and 4 bases from J, with 11 bases in between.

This clonotype was observed at least ten times. The chain is built from TRBV7-3 and TRBJ2-6; D not certain. The CDR3 length is 16 residues. Per germline, CDR1 SGHTA and CDR2 FQGTGA. Trimming took off 2 bases at V and 0 bases at J, with 8 bases between the two ends. Written as DNA, the CDR3 is TGTGCCAGCAGCTTAGCCGACAACTCTGGGGCCAACGTCCTGACTTTC. Translated: CASSLADNSGANVLTF.

This clonotype occurred a few times. The CDR3 coding sequence is TGCAGTGCCCCTCGTGGGACAGGGATGTACGAGCAGTACTTC. Residues: CSAPRGTGMYEQYF. The chain links TRBV20-1 to TRBJ2-7; 9 bases match TRBD1. V lost 6 bases to trimming and J lost 4 bases; unmatched junction nucleotides: 10. The CDR3 extends over 14 amino acids. The germline V gene encodes CDR1 DFQATT and CDR2 SNEGSKA (reference sequence).

The genes are TRBV12-3 or TRBV12-4 and TRBJ1-5, with 10 bases aligning to TRBD1. This CDR3 has 13 residues. V gave up 6 bases and J gave up 7 bases; unmatched junction bases: 3. CDR3 loop: CASSGQGGQPQHF. The CDR3 region has the DNA TGTGCCAGCAGCGGACAGGGGGGACAGCCCCAGCATTTT.

This clonotype was recorded at least ten times. The chain is built from TRBV7-3 and TRBJ2-3; no clear D gene. The CDR3 loop spans 14 amino acids. The ends were cut back, 1 base at V and 4 bases at J, with 9 bases in the middle. CDR1 and CDR2 (germline): SGHTA, FQGTGA. The CDR3 loop is CASSLKVQPDTQYF. Here the CDR3 DNA reads TGTGCCAGCAGCTTAAAGGTCCAGCCAGATACGCAGTATTTT.

This clonotype was seen ten or more times. The chain joins TRBV7-2 to TRBJ2-5; D remains unclear. V was trimmed by 5 bases and J by 6 bases, leaving 7 bases between them. The CDR3 consists of 11 residues. CDR1 is SGHTA and CDR2 is FQGNSA in the germline V gene. CDR3 bases: TGTGCCAGCAGCCCCTGGAAGACCCAGTACTTC. Its translation: CASSPWKTQYF.

This clonotype has only a few counts. This sequence joins TRBV12-3 or TRBV12-4 and TRBJ2-7; D is tentatively TRBD1 or TRBD2 (5 bases each). The CDR3 extends over 15 amino acids. With 2 bases removed from V and 1 base from J, the gap between germline ends came to 12 bases. The CDR3 loop is CASSLWGMGSYEQYF. The CDR3 nucleotides are TGTGCCAGCAGTTTATGGGGGATGGGTTCCTACGAGCAGTACTTC.

The J gene is TRBJ1-1, the V gene TRBV6-5, with D possibly matching TRBD1 (6 bases). Germline V CDR1 and CDR2: MNHEY, SVGAGI. V was clipped by 0 bases and J by 1 base, with 15 bases between them. The CDR3 covers 17 residues. The CDR3 loop reads CASSYSIGVGGNTEAFF. The DNA of the CDR3 is TGTGCCAGCAGTTACTCGATCGGGGTAGGGGGGAACACTGAAGCTTTCTTT.

This clonotype was counted a few times. This chain links TRBV7-2 with TRBJ1-1; tentatively, D is TRBD1 (5 bases). Germline assignment: CDR1 SGHTA and CDR2 FQGNSA. V was pared by 5 bases and J by 11 bases, with 21 bases between. The CDR3 covers 14 residues. CDR3 amino acids: CASSPNFGGGEAFF. Here the CDR3 DNA reads TGTGCCAGCAGCCCCAACTTTGGGGGGGGTGAGGCTTTCTTT.

V usage is TRBV25-1 and J usage is TRBJ1-4, with D unclear. Trimming left V 6 bases short and J 4 bases short, with 12 bases between. The CDR3 is made up of 14 amino acids. The V gene's germline CDR1 is MGHDK and CDR2 SYGVNS. CDR3 sequence: CASSDAGNNEKLFF. The CDR3 DNA follows: TGTGCCAGCAGCGACGCAGGAAATAATGAAAAACTGTTTTTT.

This clonotype has ten or more counts. This chain links TRBV7-2 with TRBJ2-5; TRBD2 matches 9 bases. CDR1 and CDR2 from the germline V gene are SGHTA and FQGNSA. V shed 2 bases, J shed 4 bases, and the junction held 8 bases outside the gene matches. The CDR3 runs to 16 residues. CDR3 DNA sequence: TGTGCCAGCAGCTTAACCAGCGGGGGGCTAGTAGAGACCCAGTACTTC. Its translation is CASSLTSGGLVETQYF.

This clonotype was picked up many times. The chain has TRBV4-3 and TRBJ2-3; D is possibly TRBD1 or TRBD2 (6 bases each). V lost 4 bases and J lost 2, with 22 bases in between. Germline loops: CDR1 LGHNA, CDR2 YSLEER. The CDR3 consists of 18 residues. CDR3 loop: CASSRGGGGRGFTDTQYF. DNA for the CDR3: TGCGCCAGCAGCCGAGGGGGTGGAGGGCGCGGATTCACAGATACGCAGTATTTT.